Shown below are 3 T cell receptor beta chains from a single sample sequenced in a study of blood T cell repertoires in COVID-19. Libraries were prepared by immunoSEQ multiplex PCR; TCRdb keeps only in-frame clonotypes and omits some of them. The data show some 120,000 clones, about 85% seen once. Sequencing was done on a sample of peripheral blood. The receptors were sampled from a man older than 75 with active or convalescent COVID-19.

This clone was detected only a few times. This CDR3 is CASSFTGQLSQETQYF. In nucleotides, the CDR3 is TGTGCCAGCAGTTTTACCGGACAGTTGAGTCAAGAGACCCAGTACTTC. The chain uses TRBV27 and TRBJ2-5, with D perhaps TRBD1 (6 bases). The CDR3 consists of 16 residues. Germline V lookup: CDR1 MNHEY, CDR2 SMNVEV (reference sequence). V lost 3 bases to trimming and J lost 2 bases, with 16 bases between them.

The chain joins TRBV28 to TRBJ1-2; D uncertain. Germline lookup yields CDR1 MDHEN and CDR2 SYDVKM. This CDR3 comprises 15 residues. Trimming removed 2 bases from V and 2 bases from J, with 12 bases in between. The CDR3 region has the DNA TGTGCCAGCAGTTTACGGGGAGGGTACAACTATGGCTACACCTTC. Residues: CASSLRGGYNYGYTF.

The chain carries TRBV10-3 and TRBJ2-3, with 12 bases lining up with TRBD2. Germline V gives CDR1 ENHRY, CDR2 SYGVKD. V trimming: 6 bases; J trimming: 0 bases; junction bases outside the gene matches: 4. The CDR3 is made up of 16 amino acids. The CDR3 protein is CAISRTSGASTDTQYF. CDR3 DNA: TGTGCCATCAGCCGGACTAGCGGGGCAAGCACAGATACGCAGTATTTT.